This is a list of T cell receptor beta chains from one sample in a study of blood T cell repertoires in COVID-19. Here immunoSEQ multiplex PCR was the method, and the copy in TCRdb shows in-frame clones only, minus some. This sample has about 41,000 clones, with approximately 83% found just once. Input material: peripheral blood. Receptor source: an older woman with acute or convalescent COVID-19. CDR3s include the opening cysteine and the closing phenylalanine or tryptophan. Fields, in order: clone size, J gene, V gene, D gene, CDR3 DNA, CDR3 protein. A D gene is named only where the DNA matches it firmly. Size tells how often a clone was seen (once, few, many) or the class of an expanded clone, and some rows leave it out.

clone_size: few
j_call: TRBJ2-6
v_call: TRBV5-6
d_call: .
cdr3_nt: TGTGCCAGCAGCCCTAGACTCTCTGGGGCCAACGTCCTGACTTTC
cdr3_aa: CASSPRLSGANVLTF

clone_size: .
j_call: TRBJ2-3
v_call: TRBV5-4
d_call: .
cdr3_nt: TGTGCCAGCAGCCCGACTAGCACAGATACGCAGTATTTT
cdr3_aa: CASSPTSTDTQYF

clone_size: .
j_call: TRBJ2-3
v_call: TRBV5-1
d_call: .
cdr3_nt: TGCGCCAGCAGCTCCAATCAGGGCGCAGATACGCAGTATTTT
cdr3_aa: CASSSNQGADTQYF

clone_size: .
j_call: TRBJ1-5
v_call: TRBV3-1/TRBV3-2
d_call: .
cdr3_nt: TGTGCCAGCAGCCCCGCAGGGAGCAATCAGCCCCAGCATTTT
cdr3_aa: CASSPAGSNQPQHF

clone_size: .
j_call: TRBJ2-7
v_call: TRBV7-2
d_call: .
cdr3_nt: TGTGCCAGCAGCTCAACAGGGTTTAACCTCCAATCGTCCTACGAGCAGTACTTC
cdr3_aa: CASSSTGFNLQSSYEQYF

clone_size: few
j_call: TRBJ2-3
v_call: TRBV18
d_call: .
cdr3_nt: TGTGCCAGCTCACCAAGGGCAGCGGAGGGTCCAGATACGCAGTATTTT
cdr3_aa: CASSPRAAEGPDTQYF

clone_size: .
j_call: TRBJ2-6
v_call: TRBV7-6
d_call: .
cdr3_nt: TGTGCCAGCAGCTTAGGTGGAGTACTCTCTGGGGCCAACGTCCTGACTTTC
cdr3_aa: CASSLGGVLSGANVLTF

clone_size: .
j_call: TRBJ2-5
v_call: TRBV27
d_call: TRBD1
cdr3_nt: TGTGCCAGCAGTTTATCGCCAGGGGGCTTGGAGACCCAGTACTTC
cdr3_aa: CASSLSPGGLETQYF

clone_size: .
j_call: TRBJ2-7
v_call: TRBV4-1
d_call: .
cdr3_nt: TGCGCCAGCAGCCAAGATTGGGGCTTCGGGAGATACGAGCAGTACTTC
cdr3_aa: CASSQDWGFGRYEQYF

clone_size: .
j_call: TRBJ2-1
v_call: TRBV5-6
d_call: TRBD2
cdr3_nt: TGTGCCAGCGGGACTAGCGGGAGGACCGCCTACAATGAGCAGTTCTTC
cdr3_aa: CASGTSGRTAYNEQFF

clone_size: .
j_call: TRBJ2-3
v_call: TRBV7-6
d_call: TRBD1
cdr3_nt: TGTGCCAGCGGGGGGACAGGGACAGATACGCAGTATTTT
cdr3_aa: CASGGTGTDTQYF

clone_size: .
j_call: TRBJ1-2
v_call: TRBV29-1
d_call: TRBD1
cdr3_nt: TGCAGCGTTAGGGACAGCCGTTATGGCTACACCTTC
cdr3_aa: CSVRDSRYGYTF

clone_size: once
j_call: TRBJ2-3
v_call: TRBV2
d_call: .
cdr3_nt: TGTGCCAGCCGGACTTTCCCCGAGGGCACAGATACGCAGTATTTT
cdr3_aa: CASRTFPEGTDTQYF

clone_size: .
j_call: TRBJ2-1
v_call: TRBV20-1
d_call: .
cdr3_nt: TGCAGTGCTAGACAGGCAGGTGAGCAGTTCTTC
cdr3_aa: CSARQAGEQFF

clone_size: .
j_call: TRBJ2-7
v_call: TRBV2
d_call: .
cdr3_nt: TGTGCCAGCAGTGAACAGGGATACTCCTACGAGCAGTACTTC
cdr3_aa: CASSEQGYSYEQYF

clone_size: .
j_call: TRBJ2-7
v_call: TRBV29-1
d_call: .
cdr3_nt: TGCAGCGTTGGAGGCGGCTACGAGCAGTACTTC
cdr3_aa: CSVGGGYEQYF

clone_size: .
j_call: TRBJ1-1
v_call: TRBV4-1
d_call: TRBD1
cdr3_nt: TGCGCCAGCAGCTATGGGGACAGGGGATGGACTGAAGCTTTCTTT
cdr3_aa: CASSYGDRGWTEAFF